This T cell receptor beta chain was sequenced in a study of T cells in Graves' hyperthyroidism and ophthalmopathy. About the research overall: Peripheral blood was secured at the point of initial diagnosis, before any treatment.

PBMCs were collected from an approximately 10 ml volume of fresh peripheral blood. Amplification of TCR beta CDR3 regions was performed using RNA transcripts as template. The HTBI primer set served for first-round RT-PCR of the TCR CDR3. TCRdb recomputed calls from the multiplex PCR reads with MiXCR, one row per CDR3 protein. The profile shows 450,000 to 600,000 distinct CDR3 sequences, 20% of them singletons. The TCR was taken from a man aged 35 to 55 with Graves' ophthalmopathy. Sample: blood.

The CDR3 loop reads CASSSSWTGGTEAFF. The CDR3 nucleotides are TGTGCCAGCAGTTCTTCCTGGACAGGGGGCACTGAAGCTTTCTTT. The chain couples TRBV6-1 to TRBJ1-1, with 10 bases that match TRBD1. Germline CDR1 reads MNHNS; CDR2 reads SASEGT. The CDR3 is 15 amino acids. V lost 5 bases and J lost 4; bases outside the gene matches: 7.